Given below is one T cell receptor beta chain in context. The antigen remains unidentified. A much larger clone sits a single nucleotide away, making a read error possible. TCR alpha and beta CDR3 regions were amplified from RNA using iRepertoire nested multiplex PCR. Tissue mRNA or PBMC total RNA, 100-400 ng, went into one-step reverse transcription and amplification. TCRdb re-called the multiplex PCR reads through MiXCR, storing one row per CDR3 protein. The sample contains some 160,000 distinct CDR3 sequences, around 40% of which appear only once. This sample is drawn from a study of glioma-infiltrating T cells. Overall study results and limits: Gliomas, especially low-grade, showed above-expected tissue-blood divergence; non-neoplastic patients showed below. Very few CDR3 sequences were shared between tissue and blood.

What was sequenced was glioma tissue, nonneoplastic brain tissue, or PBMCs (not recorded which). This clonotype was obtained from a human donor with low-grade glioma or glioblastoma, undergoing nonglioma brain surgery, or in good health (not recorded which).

In DNA, the CDR3 is TGCAGTGCCTCCTTTAAATATGAGCAGTTCTTC. This sequence encodes CSASFKYEQFF. The J gene is TRBJ2-1, the V gene TRBV20-1, with no clear D. Germline V CDR1 and CDR2: DFQATT, SNEGSKA (reference sequence). Trimming stripped 6 bases from V and 8 bases from J, with 11 bases between. This CDR3 comprises 11 residues.